The 21 T cell receptor beta chains below all came from one sample that was sequenced in a study of blood T cell repertoires in COVID-19 (dated by TCRdb to about 2020). The method was the immunoSEQ multiplex PCR assay. The source is immuneACCESS, and TCRdb retained only in-frame sequences with V and J called. Part of the clones is not carried over; for the studies checked, unresolved V genes explain less than half of this, and the remainder is unexplained. The sample table lists 150,000 to 200,000 clones, 88% of them with a count of one. In total, the top ten clones hold 6.6% of the sample. Source material: PBMCs or T cells enriched from blood (not recorded which). The source is a woman aged 45-60 years who had recovered from COVID-19.

On this clone itself: Other DNA sequences in the same sample also yield this CDR3. The rearrangement joins TRBV7-9 to TRBJ1-2; 8 bases map to TRBD1. In germline, CDR1 is SEHNR, CDR2 FQNEAQ (reference sequence). There are 14 residues in the CDR3. Trimming took 3 bases from V and 3 from J; bases not matched to a gene: 3. For the CDR3, the DNA is TGTGCCAGCAGCTTTGGACAGGGAGACTATGGCTACACCTTC. Encoded protein: CASSFGQGDYGYTF.

The chain carries TRBV5-1 and TRBJ1-4, with 8 bases identical to TRBD1. Germline values: CDR1 SGHRS, CDR2 YFSETQ. CDR3 size: 17 residues. V was pared by 4 bases and J by 3 bases, with 11 bases of the junction left unmatched. In DNA, the CDR3 is TGCGCCAGCAGCGATGGACAGGGAGTTTTTGCTAATGAAAAACTGTTTTTT. Encoded protein: CASSDGQGVFANEKLFF.

This chain connects TRBV28 to TRBJ2-5, with 8 bases lining up with TRBD2. V dropped 2 bases and J dropped 4; count of bases not matched to a gene: 3. Looked up from germline, CDR1 is MDHEN and CDR2 is SYDVKM. The CDR3 consists of 14 residues. This CDR3 reads CASSLTGGGETQYF. CDR3 bases: TGTGCCAGCAGTTTAACCGGGGGGGGAGAGACCCAGTACTTC.

The chain uses TRBV10-3 and TRBJ1-4; D is unclear. Germline V CDR1 and CDR2: ENHRY, SYGVKD. The CDR3 runs 11 residues. Deletions cut 6 bases from V and 8 bases from J, with 7 bases between. The CDR3 loop is CAISGGEKLFF. The CDR3 coding sequence is TGTGCCATCAGCGGAGGGGAAAAACTGTTTTTT.

The chain has TRBV9 and TRBJ2-7; TRBD1 is a possible D gene (7 bases). Trimming shortened V by 6 bases and J by 2 bases, and 15 bases separated the two germline ends. The CDR3 contains 14 residues. CDR1 SGDLS and CDR2 YYNGEE come from the germline V gene. CDR3: CASTKGGGAYEQYF. CDR3 DNA sequence: TGTGCCAGCACCAAAGGAGGGGGCGCCTACGAGCAGTACTTC.

The chain links TRBV5-4 to TRBJ2-5; 8 bases match TRBD1. The CDR3 extends over 15 amino acids. Trimming cost V 4 bases and J 4 bases; bases outside gene matches: 9. The germline V gene encodes CDR1 SGHNT and CDR2 YYREEE (reference sequence). DNA of the CDR3: TGTGCCAGCAGCATTGGGGTCCAGGGGGCAGAGACCCAGTACTTC. Protein sequence: CASSIGVQGAETQYF.

This clone occurred once. The CDR3 region is CASSRTGYVYTF. The CDR3 DNA reads TGTGCCAGCAGCAGGACAGGTTACGTCTACACCTTC. The chain joins TRBV9 to TRBJ1-2, with TRBD1 matching 7 bases. The CDR3 totals 12 residues. The germline gives CDR1 SGDLS, CDR2 YYNGEE. V shed 4 bases and J 10 bases; nucleotides not matched to a gene: 7.

This chain's CDR3 is CASSLTGLSGNTIYF. The DNA of the CDR3 is TGTGCCAGTAGTCTCACAGGGCTCTCTGGAAACACCATATATTTT. The chain employs TRBV19 and TRBJ1-3; possible D gene TRBD1, 6 bases. The V end lost 5 bases, the J end lost 0 bases, and 11 bases lay between the germline ends. The CDR3 length is 15 residues. Germline CDR1 is LNHDA and CDR2 is SQIVND (reference sequence).

The V and J genes are TRBV25-1 and TRBJ1-6; D is uncertain. The CDR3 totals 16 residues. Trimming cost V 5 bases and J 0 bases, with 11 bases left between them. Looked up from germline, CDR1 is MGHDK and CDR2 is SYGVNS. The CDR3, as DNA: TGTGCCAGCAGTAAATCGGAGGTCTCCTATAATTCACCCCTCCACTTT. This sequence encodes CASSKSEVSYNSPLHF.

The chain combines TRBV7-9 with TRBJ2-7; 7 nucleotides line up with TRBD1. From germline, CDR1 is SEHNR and CDR2 FQNEAQ (reference sequence). There are 13 residues in the CDR3. Germline trimming cut 4 bases from V and 7 bases from J; bases unmatched to any gene: 7. In nucleotides, the CDR3 is TGTGCCAGCAGCTGGACAGGTGAATTGGAGCAGTACTTC. Its translation: CASSWTGELEQYF.

Only a few counts were recorded for this clone. V and J are TRBV9 and TRBJ1-4, with 9 bases matching TRBD1. With 2 bases clipped from V and 6 bases from J, the junction kept 2 bases outside the gene matches. The CDR3 has 14 residues. Germline lookup yields CDR1 SGDLS and CDR2 YYNGEE. The CDR3 region is CASSVDRGDEKLFF. Written as DNA, the CDR3 is TGTGCCAGCAGCGTCGACAGGGGGGATGAAAAACTGTTTTTT.

This clone was seen a single time. V gene TRBV5-6 combines with J gene TRBJ2-1, with D possibly matching TRBD1 (5 bases). Deletions cut 1 base from V and 2 bases from J, with 13 bases between. The CDR3 has 16 amino acids. Germline V gene sequence: CDR1 SGHDT, CDR2 YYEEEE. CDR3 region: CASSLYGAQAYNEQFF. Here the CDR3 DNA reads TGTGCCAGCAGCTTGTATGGGGCGCAAGCCTACAATGAGCAGTTCTTC.

Written as DNA, the CDR3 is TGTGCCAGCAGCTTAGACGGGACTAGCGGGCGCGAGCAGTACTTC. Protein product: CASSLDGTSGREQYF. V and J are TRBV7-8 and TRBJ2-7; the match to TRBD2 covers 12 bases. The CDR3 has 15 amino acids. J was trimmed by 6 bases and V by 1 base; bases with no gene match: 4. Germline CDR1 reads SGHVS; CDR2 reads FQNEAQ.

The chain couples TRBV7-2 to TRBJ1-1; 7 nucleotides line up with TRBD1. The CDR3 has 15 amino acids. CDR1 SGHTA and CDR2 FQGNSA come from the germline V gene. V was pared by 4 bases and J by 4 bases, with 9 bases of the junction left unmatched. For the CDR3, the DNA is TGTGCCAGCAGCTCGTGGACAGGCAGGGGCACTGAAGCTTTCTTT. The encoded protein is CASSSWTGRGTEAFF.

This chain uses TRBV19 with TRBJ2-6, with D tentatively TRBD1 (6 bases). CDR1 and CDR2 from the germline V gene are LNHDA and SQIVND (reference sequence). Trimming left V 3 bases short and J 0 bases short, with 12 bases between. This CDR3 comprises 17 residues. The CDR3 loop is CASSIRGADSGANVLTF. Here the CDR3 DNA reads TGTGCCAGTAGTATCAGGGGTGCGGACTCTGGGGCCAACGTCCTGACTTTC.

J is TRBJ1-1 and V is TRBV24-1, with unresolved D. The V gene's germline CDR1 is KGHDR and CDR2 SFDVKD. This CDR3 is built from 13 residues. V was clipped by 5 bases and J by 1 base, with 7 bases between them. Written as DNA, the CDR3 is TGTGCCACCAGTGGGGCTGGGAACACTGAAGCTTTCTTT. The encoded protein is CATSGAGNTEAFF.

This clone appeared a few times. The chain links TRBV5-6 to TRBJ2-7, with unresolved D. This CDR3 has 14 amino acids. Germline V gives CDR1 SGHDT, CDR2 YYEEEE. V was shortened by 2 bases and J by 3 bases, with 12 bases between the two germline ends. In DNA form, the CDR3 reads TGTGCCAGCAGCTTAGGCTTCCAGGACTACGAGCAGTACTTC. The encoded protein is CASSLGFQDYEQYF.

This clone was seen more than once but under ten times. V gene TRBV4-2 combines with J gene TRBJ1-3, with 7 bases fitting TRBD1. Trimming removed 0 bases from V and 4 bases from J; junction bases left unmatched: 0. In germline, CDR1 is LGHNA, CDR2 YNFKEQ. The CDR3 has 14 amino acids. CDR3: CASSQDRGGNTIYF. DNA for the CDR3: TGTGCCAGCAGCCAAGACAGGGGGGGAAACACCATATATTTT.

The V and J genes are TRBV4-3 and TRBJ2-6; no clear D. CDR3 length equals 16 residues. Trimming took 0 bases from V and 0 from J, leaving 6 bases between them. Looked up from germline, CDR1 is LGHNA and CDR2 is YSLEER. The CDR3 here is CASSQDLVSGANVLTF. In DNA form, the CDR3 reads TGCGCCAGCAGCCAAGATTTAGTCTCTGGGGCCAACGTCCTGACTTTC.

This chain uses TRBV5-5 with TRBJ1-6; D gene ambiguous. V was pared by 4 bases and J by 2 bases, with 13 bases between. CDR3 length equals 16 residues. Germline V gene sequence: CDR1 SGHKS, CDR2 YYEKEE (reference sequence). The CDR3 loop is CASSEGDGPYNSPLHF. The DNA of the CDR3 is TGTGCCAGCAGCGAGGGAGATGGTCCCTATAATTCACCCCTCCACTTT.

The chain employs TRBV7-2 and TRBJ2-1, with a possible D match to TRBD2 (6 bases). The CDR3 totals 15 residues. Germline CDR1 and CDR2: SGHTA and FQGNSA. Between the trimmed V and J ends, which lost 7 bases and 7 bases, there was a span of 20 bases. CDR3 amino acids: CASNQERGRGNEQFF. The CDR3 nucleotides are TGTGCCAGCAACCAAGAACGGGGTCGGGGGAATGAGCAGTTCTTC.